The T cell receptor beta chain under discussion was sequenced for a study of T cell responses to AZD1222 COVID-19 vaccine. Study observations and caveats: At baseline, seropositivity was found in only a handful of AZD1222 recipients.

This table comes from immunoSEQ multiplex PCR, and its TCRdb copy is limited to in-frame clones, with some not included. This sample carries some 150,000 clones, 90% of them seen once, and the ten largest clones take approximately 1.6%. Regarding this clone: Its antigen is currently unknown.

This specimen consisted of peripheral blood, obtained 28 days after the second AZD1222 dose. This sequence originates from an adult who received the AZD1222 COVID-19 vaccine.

The CDR3 DNA follows: TGTGCCAGCAGTTACGTGGCTAGCGGGGGGACAGAGCAGTTCTTC. Protein: CASSYVASGGTEQFF. The chain employs TRBV6-2 or TRBV6-3 and TRBJ2-1; 11 positions agree with TRBD2. Germline CDR1 and CDR2: MNHEY and SVGEGT. The CDR3 length is 15 residues. V trimming: 2 bases; J trimming: 10 bases; junction bases outside the gene matches: 7.